This T cell receptor beta chain was obtained from a study of PD-1 blockade in classical Hodgkin lymphoma. Study background: Administration of nivolumab to patients was at 3 mg/kg intravenously every 2 weeks.

Study-wide points: Reported findings placed baseline TCR diversity lower in newly diagnosed patients (compared with healthy donors).

Generated by immunoSEQ multiplex PCR, the TCRdb table keeps only in-frame clones and is missing some. The table lists 25,000 to 30,000 clones, roughly 80% of them singletons. The CDR3 is 14 amino acids. Germline-derived CDR1 and CDR2 are SGHRS and YFSETQ. The V segment lost 3 bases and the J segment 5 bases; nucleotides outside the gene matches: 7. The time point: cycle 4 day 1 (C4D1), after six to seven weeks of nivolumab. Every patient experienced relapse after autologous stem cell transplantation, and brentuximab vedotin exposure varied. Purified CD4+ T cells were obtained from thawed PBMCs through magnetic negative selection. Classification of best responses gave complete response, partial response or progressive disease. Comment on this clone: Its antigen remains unknown.

This clonotype was obtained from a human donor with classical Hodgkin lymphoma. V and J are TRBV5-1 and TRBJ2-7, with 8 bases lining up with TRBD1. The source was CD4+ T cells from blood, collected before the fourth cycle of nivolumab. The DNA for the CDR3 is TGCGCCAGCAGCTCGAGGACAGGGTCGCACGAGCAGTACTTC. It encodes CASSSRTGSHEQYF.